This TCR beta chain was obtained from a study of response to subunit inactivated influenza vaccine. Germline V gives CDR1 MNHEY, CDR2 SVGAGI. The CDR3 contains 15 residues. V lost 0 bases and J 6 bases, leaving 12 bases between the germline ends. TCRdb re-called the RT-PCR reads through MiXCR, storing one row per CDR3 protein. This table holds roughly 550,000 distinct CDR3 sequences, under 25% found once. This clonotype was seen more than once but under ten times. These sequences were also reported in another study, on T cells expressing NK-cell markers. From that paper: TCR beta cDNA was generated via 5'RACE template switching incorporating UMIs. Seven sequenced donors out of eight were HCMV-seropositive, one seronegative. Sorting in several experiments was restricted by an anti-gamma-delta TCR antibody to alpha-beta TCR T cells.

The sequence derives from a man aged 45-60 years who received an inactivated influenza vaccine. The rearrangement uses TRBV6-5 and TRBJ1-5; maybe TRBD1 (5 bases). The sample here was CD4+ T cells sorted from PBMCs, taken approximately 12 days after vaccination. The CDR3 DNA reads as TGTGCCAGCAGTTACTCGGCAGGGTTGACTCAGCCCCAGCATTTT. It specifies CASSYSAGLTQPQHF.